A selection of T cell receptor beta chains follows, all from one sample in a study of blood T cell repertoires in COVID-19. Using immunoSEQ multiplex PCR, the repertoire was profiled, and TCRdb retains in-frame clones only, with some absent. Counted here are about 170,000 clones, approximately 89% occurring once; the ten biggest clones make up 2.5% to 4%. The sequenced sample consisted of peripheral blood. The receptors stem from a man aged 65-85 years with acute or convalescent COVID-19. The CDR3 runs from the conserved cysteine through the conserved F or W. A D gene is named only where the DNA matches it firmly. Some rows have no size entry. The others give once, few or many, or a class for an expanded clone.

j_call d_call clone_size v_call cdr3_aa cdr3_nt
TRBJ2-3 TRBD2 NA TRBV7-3 CASSAGVAGGDTQYF TGTGCCAGCAGCGCTGGGGTAGCGGGAGGTGATACGCAGTATTTT
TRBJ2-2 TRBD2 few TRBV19 CASTLAGGPGELFF TGTGCCAGTACCCTTGCGGGAGGGCCCGGGGAGCTGTTTTTT
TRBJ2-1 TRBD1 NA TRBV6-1 CASSRDRGYNEQFF TGTGCCAGCAGCCGCGACAGGGGCTACAATGAGCAGTTCTTC
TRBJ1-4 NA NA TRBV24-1 CATSDSDSGNEKLFF TGTGCCACCAGTGACTCTGACAGTGGGAATGAAAAACTGTTTTTT
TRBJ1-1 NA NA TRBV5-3 CAPGVEAFF TGTGCCCCTGGAGTGGAAGCTTTCTTT
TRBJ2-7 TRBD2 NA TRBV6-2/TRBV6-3 CASTPFRGGSSYEQYF TGTGCCAGCACCCCATTTCGGGGCGGGAGCTCCTACGAGCAGTACTTC
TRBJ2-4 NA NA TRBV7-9 CASSLSQGGRNIQYF TGTGCCAGCAGCCTATCACAGGGAGGGAGAAACATTCAGTACTTC
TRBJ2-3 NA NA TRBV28 CASSLSFLATSTDTQYF TGTGCCAGCAGTTTATCGTTCCTGGCAACAAGCACAGATACGCAGTATTTT
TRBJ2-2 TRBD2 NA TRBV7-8 CASSLGPSGRRTGELFF TGTGCCAGCAGCTTAGGCCCTAGCGGGAGGCGGACCGGGGAGCTGTTTTTT
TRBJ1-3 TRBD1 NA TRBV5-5 CASSLQGTGNTIYF TGTGCCAGCAGCTTACAGGGGACTGGAAACACCATATATTTT
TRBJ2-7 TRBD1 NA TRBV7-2 CASSAQTGSYEQYF TGTGCCAGCAGCGCCCAGACAGGGTCTTACGAGCAGTACTTC
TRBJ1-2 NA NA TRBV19 CASSADRSVWLDYGYTF TGTGCCAGTAGTGCCGACAGATCGGTATGGCTAGACTATGGCTACACCTTC
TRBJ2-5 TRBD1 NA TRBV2 CASLGQQETQYF TGTGCCAGCCTGGGACAGCAAGAGACCCAGTACTTC
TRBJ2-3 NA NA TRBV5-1 CASSLATGTDTQYF TGCGCCAGCAGCTTGGCTACAGGCACAGATACGCAGTATTTT
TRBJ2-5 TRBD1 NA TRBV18 CASSPRNRGETQYF TGTGCCAGCTCACCGAGAAACAGGGGGGAGACCCAGTACTTC
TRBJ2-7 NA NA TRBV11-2 CASSLDTTGQSEQYF TGTGCCAGCAGCTTAGATACCACAGGGCAGTCCGAGCAGTACTTC
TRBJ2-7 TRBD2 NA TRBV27 CASSLRSGRAYEQYF TGTGCCAGCAGTTTACGGAGCGGGAGGGCCTACGAGCAGTACTTC
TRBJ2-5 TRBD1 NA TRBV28 CASSLDRGETQYF TGTGCCAGCAGTTTAGACAGGGGGGAGACCCAGTACTTC
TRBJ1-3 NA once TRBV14 CASSRLQAFGNTIYF TGTGCCAGCAGCCGCCTGCAGGCATTTGGAAACACCATATATTTT
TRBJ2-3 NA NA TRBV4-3 CASSQLVVSSQYF TGCGCCAGCAGCCAGCTGGTCGTGAGTTCGCAGTATTTT
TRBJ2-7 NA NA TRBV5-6 CASSIDPGVFYEQYF TGTGCCAGCAGCATAGACCCGGGGGTTTTCTACGAGCAGTACTTC
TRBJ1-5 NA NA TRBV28 CASSLRSQPQHF TGTGCCAGCAGCCTTCGGAGTCAGCCCCAGCATTTT
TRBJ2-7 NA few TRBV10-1 CASSESNLPEVGGQSYEQYF TGCGCCAGCAGTGAGTCCAACCTACCCGAGGTGGGGGGTCAATCCTACGAGCAGTACTTC
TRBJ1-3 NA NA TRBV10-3 CAIRRQPTNSGNTIYF TGTGCCATCAGGAGACAGCCTACAAACTCTGGAAACACCATATATTTT
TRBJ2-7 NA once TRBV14 CASSQVQDSIYEQYF TGTGCCAGCAGCCAAGTTCAGGACAGTATCTACGAGCAGTACTTC
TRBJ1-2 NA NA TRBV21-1 CASSVRHRGNANYGYTF TGTGCCAGCAGCGTCCGGCACAGGGGAAATGCTAACTATGGCTACACCTTC
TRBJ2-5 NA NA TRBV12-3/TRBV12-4 CASMGAVETQYF TGTGCCAGCATGGGAGCTGTAGAGACCCAGTACTTC
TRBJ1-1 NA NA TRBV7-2 CASSLAPTVMAEAFF TGTGCCAGCAGCTTAGCACCGACAGTCATGGCTGAAGCTTTCTTT
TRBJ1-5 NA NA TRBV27 CASSSQKQGNQPQHF TGTGCCAGCAGTTCGCAGAAACAGGGCAATCAGCCCCAGCATTTT
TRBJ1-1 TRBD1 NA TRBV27 CASSWTGLRSNTEAFF TGTGCCAGCAGCTGGACAGGGTTGAGGTCGAACACTGAAGCTTTCTTT
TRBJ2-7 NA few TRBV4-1 CASSHGLGYEQYF TGCGCCAGCAGCCATGGACTGGGCTACGAGCAGTACTTC
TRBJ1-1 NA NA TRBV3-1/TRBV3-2 CASSQGTDEAFF TGTGCCAGCAGCCAAGGGACAGATGAAGCTTTCTTT
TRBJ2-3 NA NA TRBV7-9 CASSRRGGHTDTQYF TGTGCCAGCAGCCGGAGGGGCGGCCACACAGATACGCAGTATTTT
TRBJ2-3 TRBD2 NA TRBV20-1 CSAIEAGVTDTQYF TGCAGTGCTATTGAAGCGGGGGTCACAGATACGCAGTATTTT
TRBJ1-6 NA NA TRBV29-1 CSVLFTYNSPLHF TGCAGCGTTCTTTTTACCTATAATTCACCCCTCCACTTT
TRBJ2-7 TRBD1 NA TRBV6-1 CASSERDRGVHEQYF TGTGCCAGCAGTGAAAGGGACAGGGGCGTCCACGAGCAGTACTTC
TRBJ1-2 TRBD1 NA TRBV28 CASTRTGNGYTF TGTGCCAGCACCCGGACAGGGAATGGCTACACCTTC
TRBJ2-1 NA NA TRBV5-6 CASSLGGYRDNEQFF TGTGCCAGCAGCCTGGGGGGCTACCGGGACAATGAGCAGTTCTTC
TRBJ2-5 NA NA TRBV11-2 CASSLFASEETQYF TGTGCCAGCAGCTTATTTGCTAGCGAGGAGACCCAGTACTTC
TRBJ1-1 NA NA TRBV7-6 CASSLVSVWGQNTEAFF TGTGCCAGCAGCTTAGTCAGTGTATGGGGACAGAACACTGAAGCTTTCTTT
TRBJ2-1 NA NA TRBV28 CASSLSAGFSYNEQFF TGTGCCAGCAGTTTATCGGCGGGGTTCTCCTACAATGAGCAGTTCTTC
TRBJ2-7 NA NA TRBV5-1 CASSSQGTYEQYF TGCGCCAGCAGCAGTCAGGGCACTTACGAGCAGTACTTC